This is a list of T cell receptor beta chains from one sample in a study of CD8+CD57+ T cells in acquired aplastic anemia. TCRdb called the reads again in MiXCR, with one record for every CDR3 protein. In the table there are tens of thousands of distinct CDR3 sequences, roughly 69% of which are singletons. Sequences were obtained from sorted CD4+, CD8+, or CD8+CD57+ T cells (not recorded which) from PBMCs. The receptors shown here come from a human donor with aplastic anemia. Both conserved end residues are trimmed from each CDR3. The order of the fields is J gene, V gene, clone size, CDR3 protein. Not every row has a clone size; where given, it reads once, few, many or a size class.

>TRBJ2-6|TRBV9|.
ASSRDGNSGANVLT
>TRBJ1-3|TRBV9|once
ASSDRVSGNTIY
>TRBJ2-7|TRBV27|many
ASSPHAGTGGIEQY
>TRBJ2-7|TRBV7-9|many
ASSPPRTGSEQY
>TRBJ2-7|TRBV5-4|many
ASSSQGLRGHYEQY
>TRBJ1-2|TRBV29-1|.
SVTRDRVVGYT
>TRBJ2-3|TRBV10-1|many
ASSELAGGKDTQY
>TRBJ2-5|TRBV15|.
ATSRIAGGPETQY
>TRBJ2-3|TRBV10-3|.
AISGLAGGPDTQY
>TRBJ1-3|TRBV20-1|.
SASIGNTIY
>TRBJ2-5|TRBV20-1|.
SALSIAGGHQETQY
>TRBJ2-5|TRBV7-8|.
ASSFYRDETQY
>TRBJ1-2|TRBV7-9|.
ASSPRDDYGYT
>TRBJ2-7|TRBV29-1|.
SVDRHNEQY
>TRBJ1-5|TRBV10-2|.
ASRNWQSNQPQH
>TRBJ1-2|TRBV13|once
ASSLVGGAVYGYT
>TRBJ1-6|TRBV15|.
ATSRVGGDSPLH
>TRBJ2-7|TRBV27|many
ASSFGRLGEQY
>TRBJ2-7|TRBV13|many
ASSPRTGISYEQY
>TRBJ2-7|TRBV6-4|.
ASSDGDRAGYERY
>TRBJ1-2|TRBV10-3|.
AISESDITGYT
>TRBJ2-7|TRBV4-1|once
ASSQERGGYEQY
>TRBJ2-2|TRBV5-6|many
ASSSAGVAGELF
>TRBJ1-2|TRBV4-1|.
ASSVAQGQIYGYT
>TRBJ1-5|TRBV6-1|many
ASSEEDYSNQPQH
>TRBJ2-3|TRBV7-6|.
ASSLRAAGVPDTQY
>TRBJ2-2|TRBV27|.
ASSFGGIPTGTGELF
>TRBJ1-2|TRBV20-1|.
SAREKGQGVGYT
>TRBJ1-1|TRBV20-1|once
SARGPTVGNTEAF
>TRBJ1-5|TRBV20-1|.
SARQGVKPQH
>TRBJ2-1|TRBV29-1|many
SVGLAGNYEQF
>TRBJ1-2|TRBV29-1|.
SVLRGNYGYT
>TRBJ2-7|TRBV7-2|few
ASSAVAPAEQY
>TRBJ2-2|TRBV10-2|few
ASVGRADAGELF
>TRBJ1-4|TRBV6-1|.
ASSPVGTGDFSV
>TRBJ1-1|TRBV10-3|once
AISDFVGMNTEAF
>TRBJ1-2|TRBV20-1|.
SAGGVVEETDPNYGYT
>TRBJ2-5|TRBV7-9|many
ASSLGLAGETQY
>TRBJ1-1|TRBV12-3/TRBV12-4|.
ASSLNRGGTEAF
>TRBJ1-1|TRBV10-3|.
AISEFGDGAEAF
>TRBJ1-3|TRBV4-1|many
ASSQGTPGNTIY
>TRBJ2-6|TRBV25-1|many
ASTSGANVLT
>TRBJ2-1|TRBV15|.
ATSRDRGTRDEQF
>TRBJ2-7|TRBV3-1|many
ASSQSVGTFSYEQY
>TRBJ1-1|TRBV10-3|.
AISDRSGMTEAF
>TRBJ1-4|TRBV7-9|.
ASSVTLGEKLF
>TRBJ1-1|TRBV20-1|.
SAWTGKWGEAF
>TRBJ2-7|TRBV7-9|many
ASSLLVGTGGEQY
>TRBJ2-7|TRBV6-5|many
ASALAGKYEQY
>TRBJ2-7|TRBV27|.
ASSFSGGRYEQY
>TRBJ2-5|TRBV19|many
ASSISGGFQETQY